The entry below describes one T cell receptor beta chain. This table comes from immunoSEQ multiplex PCR, and its TCRdb copy is limited to in-frame clones, with some not included. The data hold approximately 300,000 clones, with about 89% observed a single time. The data belong to a study of blood T cell repertoires in COVID-19. This CDR3 is built from 16 residues. Germline values: CDR1 SGHVS, CDR2 FQNEAQ. Unmatched junction bases numbered 2, after V lost 1 base and J lost 3 bases. This receptor was obtained from a man younger than 35 who had recovered from COVID-19. Sequencing input: peripheral blood. The rearrangement links TRBV7-8 to TRBJ2-1, with TRBD2 matching 11 bases. CDR3 nucleotides: TGTGCCAGCAGCTTAGTGGGACTAGCGGTCTACAATGAGCAGTTCTTC. Its translation: CASSLVGLAVYNEQFF.